This record concerns one T cell receptor (beta chain) sequence. Its antigen is not known. Assay: immunoSEQ multiplex PCR; the TCRdb copy retains only in-frame clones and omits some. The table lists 75,000 to 85,000 clones, 90% of them singletons. Germline V CDR1 and CDR2: SGHVS, FNYEAQ. CDR3 length equals 15 residues. V lost 4 bases and J lost 4; bases outside the gene matches: 7. The sample is drawn from a study of T cell responses to AZD1222 COVID-19 vaccine. Findings of the study overall: Most donors were white British and more were female, and clonal diversity was possibly underestimated. A reported finding is that nearly half of spike-specific TCRs target unmutated variant regions. Just a handful of people given AZD1222 tested seropositive at baseline. Repertoires were obtained only post-peak T cell response.

The origin of this receptor is an adult in good health. Sequenced material: peripheral blood, taken on day 0 of AZD1222 vaccination. The chain is built from TRBV7-6 and TRBJ2-3, with 8 bases aligning to TRBD2. Here the CDR3 DNA reads TGTGCCAGCAGCTCGGGGGGACTAGTTTCAGATACGCAGTATTTT. Its protein is CASSSGGLVSDTQYF.